This T cell receptor (beta chain) appears in the sequencing data of a study of CD8 T cell repertoires and HIV-1 epitope variants. On the study more broadly: Control wells had CMV/EBV/flu peptides, negative Ebola AY9, or no peptide. The baseline condition was 1M T cells left uncultured.

Sequencing of TCR beta CDR3 used immunoSEQ survey depth. The data were produced by immunoSEQ multiplex PCR, yet TCRdb's version contains in-frame clones alone and is incomplete. The sample lists 80,000 to 95,000 clones; roughly 81% were seen once. The CDR3 length is 13 residues. Trimming stripped 2 bases from V and 0 bases from J, with 5 bases between. CDR1 and CDR2 from the germline V gene are SEHNR and FQNEAQ (reference sequence). The receptor was isolated from a male donor with HIV. The chain is built from TRBV7-9 and TRBJ2-7; D unclear. Sequencing was done on a sample of uncultured baseline CD8+ T cells from peripheral blood mononuclear cells (PBMCs). The CDR3 is CASSLKSSYEQYF. CDR3 sequence (DNA): TGTGCCAGCAGCTTAAAAAGCTCCTACGAGCAGTACTTC.